A single sample gave rise to the 8 T cell receptor beta chains below, sequenced in a study of neoadjuvant anti-PD-1 for oral cavity cancer. The data were produced by immunoSEQ multiplex PCR, yet TCRdb's version contains in-frame clones alone and is incomplete. The sample lists 7,000 to 7,500 clones; around 46% were seen once. The material sequenced was tumor tissue, taken before nivolumab (anti-PD-1) treatment. The receptors were sampled from a person between 40 and 79 years old with oral cavity squamous cell carcinoma.

This chain joins TRBV10-3 and TRBJ2-5; D perhaps matches TRBD1 (6 bases). The CDR3 extends over 17 amino acids. Germline-derived CDR1 and CDR2 are ENHRY and SYGVKD. V lost 8 bases, J lost 4 bases, and 26 bases lay in between. The CDR3 DNA reads as TGTGCCATCGGGTCTTTTCAGGGGTTAGGTTTCGGAGAGACCCAGTACTTC. Residues: CAIGSFQGLGFGETQYF.

This clone rates as medium-sized (0.01 to 0.1%). Additional DNA sequences in this sample encode the identical CDR3. The genes are TRBV19 and TRBJ1-2; D unresolved. Germline loops: CDR1 LNHDA, CDR2 SQIVND (reference sequence). V gave up 1 base and J gave up 8 bases, with 8 bases separating them. This CDR3 has 12 residues. CDR3: CASSIGGDGYTF. CDR3 DNA: TGTGCCAGTAGTATAGGAGGAGACGGCTACACCTTC.

The gene calls are TRBV19 and TRBJ1-5; TRBD1 aligns across 9 bases. The junction had 3 bases not matched to a gene; V was cut back by 5 bases and J by 1 base. The CDR3 is made up of 15 amino acids. Germline loops: CDR1 LNHDA, CDR2 SQIVND (reference sequence). CDR3 nucleotides: TGTGCCAGTAGTCCGACAGGGGGGAGCAATCAGCCCCAGCATTTT. It is translated as CASSPTGGSNQPQHF. The whole variable domain, filled in from reference TRBV19 and TRBJ1-5, reads DGGITQSPKYLFRKEGQNVTLSCEQNLNHDAMYWYRQDPGQGLRLIYYSQIVNDFQKGDIAEGYSVSREKKESFPLTVTSAQKNPTAFYLCASSPTGGSNQPQHFGDGTRLSIL.

This clone appeared a few times. The gene calls are TRBV5-1 and TRBJ2-3; 10 positions agree with TRBD1. This CDR3 is built from 15 residues. V trimming: 3 bases; J trimming: 1 base; junction bases outside the gene matches: 2. Looked up from germline, CDR1 is SGHRS and CDR2 is YFSETQ. The CDR3 protein is CASSSGTGGTDTQYF. CDR3 nucleotide sequence: TGCGCCAGCAGCTCCGGGACAGGGGGCACAGATACGCAGTATTTT.

The chain links TRBV7-3 to TRBJ2-1; 7 bases fit TRBD2. Germline V gene lookup returns CDR1 SGHTA and CDR2 FQGTGA. The CDR3 length is 14 residues. The V gene end was trimmed by 2 bases and the J gene end by 5 bases; junction bases not matched to a gene: 3. CDR3 protein: CASSLYRGDNEQFF. The DNA for the CDR3 is TGTGCCAGCAGCTTATATCGGGGGGACAATGAGCAGTTCTTC.

The chain combines TRBV6-5 with TRBJ2-6; perhaps TRBD1 as D (6 bases). Germline V gene lookup returns CDR1 MNHEY and CDR2 SVGAGI. Trimming shortened V by 9 bases and J by 2 bases, and 11 bases separated the two germline ends. This CDR3 spans 14 amino acids. The CDR3 protein is CASTGSAGANVLTF. CDR3 sequence (DNA): TGTGCCAGTACAGGGTCCGCTGGGGCCAACGTCCTGACTTTC.

This clone qualifies as large (0.1 to 1%). The V and J genes are TRBV6-6 and TRBJ2-5; D is unclear. Per germline, CDR1 MNHNY and CDR2 SVGAGI (reference sequence). This CDR3 spans 10 amino acids. Trimming took 7 bases from V and 5 from J, leaving 5 bases between them. The CDR3 DNA is TGTGCCAGCAAGGGCGAGACCCAGTACTTC. As protein: CASKGETQYF.

This rearrangement joins TRBV5-1 to TRBJ2-2; 13 bases map to TRBD2. Germline-derived CDR1 and CDR2 are SGHRS and YFSETQ. Germline trimming cut 1 base from V and 8 bases from J; bases unmatched to any gene: 5. The CDR3 spans 16 residues. The CDR3 region is CASSLRTSGSGGELFF. The CDR3 bases are TGCGCCAGCAGCTTGAGGACTAGCGGGAGTGGAGGGGAGCTGTTTTTT.